These 15 T cell receptor beta chains came from one sample sequenced in a study of blood T cell repertoires in COVID-19. TCRdb's copy holds only in-frame clones and misses some; the assay was immunoSEQ multiplex PCR. The profile shows 250,000 or so clones, 86% of them singletons. Sequenced input: PBMCs or T cells enriched from blood (not recorded which). The receptors stem from a woman between 45 and 65 years old who had recovered from COVID-19.

The chain joins TRBV9 to TRBJ2-1; D possibly corresponds to TRBD2 (6 bases). The germline gives CDR1 SGDLS, CDR2 YYNGEE. With 3 bases removed from V and 6 bases from J, the gap between germline ends came to 13 bases. The CDR3 is made up of 14 amino acids. In nucleotides, the CDR3 is TGTGCCAGCAGCGCCAGACTAGAGGGCAATGAGCAGTTCTTC. This encodes CASSARLEGNEQFF.

This clone was seen a few times. The J gene is TRBJ1-6, the V gene TRBV30; 8 bases match TRBD1. Germline values: CDR1 GTSNPN, CDR2 SVGIG (reference sequence). V shed 3 bases, J shed 10 bases, and the junction held 8 bases outside the gene matches. The CDR3 spans 14 residues. CDR3 protein: CAWRKQGVYSPLHF. CDR3 DNA: TGTGCCTGGAGAAAACAGGGGGTCTACTCACCCCTCCACTTT.

The chain employs TRBV3-1 (or the pseudogene TRBV3-2) and TRBJ1-4; maybe TRBD1 (6 bases). V was shortened by 2 bases and J by 5 bases, with 12 bases between the two germline ends. The CDR3 sequence is 15 residues long. CDR1 and CDR2 (germline): LGHDT, YNNKEL (reference sequence). The DNA of the CDR3 is TGTGCCAGCAGCCAAAAACAGGGATCAAATGAAAAACTGTTTTTT. It specifies CASSQKQGSNEKLFF.

J is TRBJ1-1 and V is TRBV30; D remains unclear. Trimming removed 4 bases at V and 10 bases at J, with 10 bases between. This CDR3 region has 10 residues. The V gene's germline CDR1 is GTSNPN and CDR2 SVGIG (reference sequence). CDR3 region: CAWTQEVAFF. The DNA for the CDR3 is TGTGCCTGGACCCAAGAGGTAGCTTTCTTT.

The DNA of the CDR3 is TGTGCCAGCAGCCCGCCACGACTAGCGGGAGGCCAGCAGTACTTC. It translates to CASSPPRLAGGQQYF. J is TRBJ2-7 and V is TRBV7-9; 13 bases are a match to TRBD2. CDR3 length: 15 amino acids. The germline gives CDR1 SEHNR, CDR2 FQNEAQ (reference sequence). After removal of 5 bases from V and 8 bases from J, the junction contained 9 bases not matched to a gene.

To note about this clone: The same CDR3 can be traced to other DNA sequences in this sample. The rearrangement uses TRBV29-1 and TRBJ2-1; possibly TRBD2 for D (6 bases). The germline gives CDR1 SQVTM, CDR2 ANQGSEA. V was clipped by 4 bases and J by 0 bases, with 10 bases between them. The CDR3 has 14 amino acids. CDR3 residues: CSVGRGSSYNEQFF. The CDR3 DNA reads TGCAGCGTTGGGCGGGGAAGCTCCTACAATGAGCAGTTCTTC.

V and J are TRBV5-1 and TRBJ2-3, with TRBD1 identical over 9 bases. The germline gives CDR1 SGHRS, CDR2 YFSETQ. Germline trimming cut 4 bases from V and 4 bases from J; bases unmatched to any gene: 4. The CDR3 loop spans 14 amino acids. CDR3 sequence: CASSIGQGSDTQYF. In nucleotides, the CDR3 is TGCGCCAGCAGCATAGGACAGGGGTCAGATACGCAGTATTTT.

The J gene is TRBJ1-6, the V gene TRBV2; TRBD1 agrees at 7 bases. Germline lookup yields CDR1 SNHLY and CDR2 FYNNEI. Unmatched junction bases numbered 8, after V lost 6 bases and J lost 12 bases. The CDR3 sequence is 13 residues long. The CDR3 DNA follows: TGTGCCAGCAGAGGGACAGCCAGGGGACCCCTCCACTTT. It codes for CASRGTARGPLHF. Complete variable domain (other parts from reference TRBV2 and TRBJ1-6): EPEVTQTPSHQVTQMGQEVILRCVPISNHLYFYWYRQILGQKVEFLVSFYNNEISEKSEIFDDQFSVERPDGSNFTLKIRSTKLEDSAMYFCASRGTARGPLHFGNGTRLTVT.

The chain has TRBV10-3 and TRBJ2-1; 8 bases are a match to TRBD2. The CDR3 loop spans 16 amino acids. Germline CDR1 is ENHRY and CDR2 is SYGVKD. V gave up 8 bases and J gave up 3 bases; unmatched junction bases: 12. This CDR3 reads CAILPGSGSDYNEQFF. The CDR3 nucleotides are TGTGCCATCCTCCCTGGGAGCGGGAGTGACTACAATGAGCAGTTCTTC.

V is TRBV28 and J is TRBJ2-7; 8 bases are a match to TRBD2. Germline CDR1 reads MDHEN; CDR2 reads SYDVKM. This CDR3 is built from 16 residues. The trim removed 6 bases at V and 4 bases at J, leaving 14 bases unmatched. The CDR3 region is CASRNPSGLGSYEQYF. CDR3 DNA: TGTGCCAGCAGAAACCCATCGGGACTAGGAAGTTACGAGCAGTACTTC.

This chain joins TRBV27 and TRBJ2-7; TRBD2 aligns across 11 bases. J gave up 2 bases and V 3 bases, and 12 bases lay outside the gene matches. From germline, CDR1 is MNHEY and CDR2 SMNVEV (reference sequence). The CDR3 consists of 18 residues. The CDR3 here is CASSFEARTSGRTYEQYF. The CDR3 DNA follows: TGTGCCAGCAGTTTTGAGGCCAGGACTAGCGGGCGTACCTACGAGCAGTACTTC.

This clone was picked up a small number of times. The chain carries TRBV21-1 and TRBJ2-7; TRBD1, as called in the table, went unchecked against the DNA. TRBV21-1 is a listed pseudogene. The CDR3 spans 14 residues. The CDR3 DNA reads TGTGCCAGCAGCACTCGGGACAGGGCCTACGAGCAGTACTTC. This sequence encodes CASSTRDRAYEQYF.

V usage is TRBV12-3 or TRBV12-4 and J usage is TRBJ2-7; D is possibly TRBD1 (6 bases). This CDR3 has 12 residues. V lost 5 bases to trimming and J lost 6 bases, with 11 bases between them. CDR3 in amino acids: CASSITGIEQYF. CDR3 nucleotides: TGTGCCAGCAGTATTACAGGGATCGAGCAGTACTTC.

The V gene is TRBV6-2 or TRBV6-3, the J gene TRBJ2-3; D is possibly TRBD2 (5 bases). CDR3 length: 17 residues. In germline, CDR1 is MNHEY, CDR2 SVGEGT. The V end was cut by 2 bases, the J end by 0 bases, with 15 bases between. The CDR3 spells CASSYRRGLPSTDTQYF. Written as DNA, the CDR3 is TGTGCCAGCAGTTACCGTCGGGGATTGCCTAGCACAGATACGCAGTATTTT.

The chain has TRBV6-5 and TRBJ2-7; 8 bases align to TRBD1. V lost 2 bases to trimming and J lost 0 bases; unmatched junction nucleotides: 0. This CDR3 comprises 14 residues. Germline V lookup: CDR1 MNHEY, CDR2 SVGAGI. CDR3 nucleotides: TGTGCCAGCAGTTACCAGGGGGCCTCCTACGAGCAGTACTTC. Protein: CASSYQGASYEQYF.